Shown below are 25 T cell receptor beta chains from a single sample sequenced in a study of T-cell memory formation after mild COVID-19. From the 5' RACE reads, TCRdb called clonotypes with MiXCR, one entry per CDR3 protein. The sample shows 85,000 to 130,000 distinct CDR3 sequences, about a sixth of them seen only once. Input material: PBMCs or a T cell subset sorted from them (not recorded which). The origin of the receptors is an adult woman who had mild COVID-19 (a few samples of this study predate the infection). Cell type and time point are not known.

The table lists this clonotype with a few counts. J is TRBJ2-7 and V is TRBV7-6; 10 nucleotides match TRBD1. Looked up from germline, CDR1 is SGHVS and CDR2 is FNYEAQ. Trimming cost V 5 bases and J 5 bases; bases outside gene matches: 6. The CDR3 runs to 14 residues. The CDR3 DNA sequence: TGTGCCAGCAGCAAAGGGACAGGGGAAAACGAGCAGTACTTC. It yields the protein CASSKGTGENEQYF.

This clonotype has only a few counts. The V gene is TRBV20-1, the J gene TRBJ1-1, with a weak D call TRBD1 (5 bases). The CDR3 covers 14 residues. CDR1 and CDR2 from the germline V gene are DFQATT and SNEGSKA (reference sequence). V was cut by 4 bases and J by 5 bases, with 17 bases left in between. CDR3 loop: CSATMRGGPTEAFF. The CDR3 DNA reads as TGCAGTGCTACAATGCGCGGGGGTCCGACTGAAGCTTTCTTT.

This clonotype was counted many times. The genes are TRBV12-3 or TRBV12-4 and TRBJ2-4; 7 bases fit TRBD1. This CDR3 is 15 amino acids long. J gave up 0 bases and V 6 bases, and 5 bases lay outside the gene matches. CDR3 region: CASSLTGVAKNIQYF. The CDR3 bases are TGTGCCAGCAGCCTCACAGGGGTAGCCAAAAACATTCAGTACTTC.

The chain uses TRBV7-9 and TRBJ2-7, with D unclear. Deletions cut 1 base from V and 3 bases from J, with 7 bases between. This CDR3 has 13 residues. The germline gives CDR1 SEHNR, CDR2 FQNEAQ (reference sequence). The CDR3 bases are TGTGCCAGCAGCTTAGAGACCTACTACGAGCAGTACTTC. It codes for CASSLETYYEQYF.

This clonotype was counted at least ten times. V and J are TRBV7-9 and TRBJ2-7; 13 nucleotides agree with TRBD2. CDR3 size: 18 residues. The V and J ends lost 1 base and 0 bases, in that order; junction bases with no gene match: 6. Germline V CDR1 and CDR2: SEHNR, FQNEAQ (reference sequence). Written as DNA, the CDR3 is TGTGCCAGCAGCTTAGGACTAGCGGGGGGTACCCTCTCCTACGAGCAGTACTTC. Its protein product is CASSLGLAGGTLSYEQYF.

This clonotype turned up a few times. The chain combines TRBV5-1 with TRBJ2-1, with 9 bases fitting TRBD2. Germline lookup yields CDR1 SGHRS and CDR2 YFSETQ. J was trimmed by 4 bases and V by 0 bases; bases with no gene match: 5. This CDR3 comprises 16 residues. This CDR3 is CASSLETSGLYNEQFF. CDR3 DNA: TGCGCCAGCAGCTTGGAGACTAGCGGACTTTACAATGAGCAGTTCTTC.

The chain joins TRBV6-2 or TRBV6-3 to TRBJ2-7, with D possibly being TRBD1 (5 bases). CDR3 length equals 12 residues. Looked up from germline, CDR1 is MNHEY and CDR2 is SVGEGT. Trimming left V 5 bases short and J 3 bases short, with 8 bases between. The DNA of the CDR3 is TGTGCCAGCAGTCCCCAGGGCTACGAGCAGTACTTC. Translating it yields CASSPQGYEQYF.

The genes are TRBV5-1 and TRBJ1-5; 7 nucleotides agree with TRBD1. The junction had 3 bases not matched to a gene; V was cut back by 0 bases and J by 6 bases. Germline CDR1 is SGHRS and CDR2 is YFSETQ. CDR3 length: 14 residues. CDR3 sequence: CASSLGSGGQPQHF. The CDR3 region has the DNA TGCGCCAGCAGCTTGGGGTCAGGGGGTCAGCCCCAGCATTTT.

V gene TRBV27 combines with J gene TRBJ2-1; no clear D. Trimming removed 7 bases from V and 2 bases from J, with 15 bases in between. The CDR3 extends over 15 amino acids. Germline V gives CDR1 MNHEY, CDR2 SMNVEV (reference sequence). The CDR3 DNA reads as TGTGCCAGCATCCCCTTAGGGATGACCTACAATGAGCAGTTCTTC. Amino acid sequence: CASIPLGMTYNEQFF.

The chain uses TRBV27 and TRBJ2-3; 11 nucleotides line up with TRBD1. With V trimmed by 8 bases and J by 3 bases, 7 bases remained unmatched. CDR1 and CDR2 from the germline V gene are MNHEY and SMNVEV (reference sequence). This CDR3 contains 15 residues. The CDR3 nucleotides are TGTGCCAGCCCCGGGGGGACAGGGGGGACAGATACGCAGTATTTT. Protein sequence: CASPGGTGGTDTQYF.

V usage is TRBV2 and J usage is TRBJ2-7; the D is unclear. There are 14 residues in the CDR3. Trimming stripped 8 bases from V and 6 bases from J, with 20 bases between. Germline V gene sequence: CDR1 SNHLY, CDR2 FYNNEI. Here the CDR3 DNA reads TGTGCCAGCTGGATGGGCACCGTGACGGGCGAGCAGTACTTC. Its protein is CASWMGTVTGEQYF.

A few counts support this clonotype. The rearrangement uses TRBV7-6 and TRBJ2-1; D possibly corresponds to TRBD2 (5 bases). The germline CDR1 and CDR2 sequences are SGHVS and FNYEAQ. Trimming took 10 bases from V and 1 from J, leaving 11 bases between them. The length of the CDR3 is 13 residues. DNA for the CDR3: TGTGCCACCGCGTCGGGATCCTACAATGAGCAGTTCTTC. Translation gives CATASGSYNEQFF. The full variable domain, in which reference TRBV7-6 and TRBJ2-1 provide the parts outside the CDR3, is GAGVSQSPRYKVTKRGQDVALRCDPISGHVSLYWYRQALGQGPEFLTYFNYEAQQDKSGLPNDRFSAERPEGSISTLTIQRTEQRDSAMYRCATASGSYNEQFFGPGTRLTVL.

This clonotype was observed a few times. The V call is TRBV6-1, the J call TRBJ1-5; tentative D call: TRBD1 (5 bases). V was shortened by 3 bases and J by 2 bases, with 14 bases between the two germline ends. This CDR3 is built from 16 residues. The germline V gene has CDR1 MNHNS and CDR2 SASEGT. This chain's CDR3 is CASSERLAGRNQPQHF. The CDR3 nucleotides are TGTGCCAGCAGTGAGAGGTTGGCAGGGCGCAATCAGCCCCAGCATTTT.

The sample holds a few counts of this clonotype. This chain links TRBV6-5 with TRBJ2-1; 7 nucleotides agree with TRBD1. The V gene end was trimmed by 2 bases and the J gene end by 3 bases; junction bases not matched to a gene: 4. Germline loops: CDR1 MNHEY, CDR2 SVGAGI. CDR3 length equals 15 residues. CDR3 DNA: TGTGCCAGCAGTTACCCTAGGACAGGCTACAATGAGCAGTTCTTC. Translating gives CASSYPRTGYNEQFF.

This clonotype was recorded a few times. V usage is TRBV4-1 and J usage is TRBJ1-6, with 9 bases lining up with TRBD1. Germline trimming cut 4 bases from V and 9 bases from J; bases unmatched to any gene: 4. CDR3 length equals 14 residues. Germline lookup yields CDR1 MGHRA and CDR2 YSYEKL. The CDR3: CASSPGQGSSPLHF. The CDR3 coding sequence is TGCGCCAGCAGCCCGGGACAGGGTAGTTCACCCCTCCACTTT.

Written as DNA, the CDR3 is TGCGCCAGCAGCCAAGGGGGACAGGGGACCACTGAAGCTTTCTTT. As protein: CASSQGGQGTTEAFF. This rearrangement joins TRBV4-1 to TRBJ1-1; 10 bases line up with TRBD1. Germline trimming cut 1 base from V and 4 bases from J; bases unmatched to any gene: 3. This CDR3 is built from 15 residues. Germline V lookup: CDR1 MGHRA, CDR2 YSYEKL.

The chain carries TRBV6-5 and TRBJ2-2; 12 bases match TRBD2. The germline CDR1 and CDR2 sequences are MNHEY and SVGAGI. V was clipped by 2 bases and J by 0 bases; unmatched bases: 4. The CDR3 spans 18 residues. This CDR3 is CASSYRLAGGPNTGELFF. For the CDR3, the DNA is TGTGCCAGCAGTTACCGGCTAGCGGGAGGGCCGAACACCGGGGAGCTGTTTTTT.

The count of this clonotype is one. As DNA, the CDR3 is TGTGCCAGCACCCTTAGGAGTGCGGGAGAGGAAGCTTTCTTT. This codes for CASTLRSAGEEAFF. This sequence joins TRBV12-3 or TRBV12-4 and TRBJ1-1; D ambiguous. Trimming shortened V by 7 bases and J by 8 bases, and 20 bases separated the two germline ends. The CDR3 is 14 amino acids.

A few counts support this clonotype. The chain combines TRBV5-1 with TRBJ2-7, with 11 positions matching TRBD1. Germline values: CDR1 SGHRS, CDR2 YFSETQ. Trimming at V came to 5 bases and at J to 5 bases, leaving 6 bases not matched to a gene. The length of the CDR3 is 14 residues. CDR3 sequence (DNA): TGCGCCAGCAGTTTTGGACAGGGGGCCGACGAGCAGTACTTC. It is translated as CASSFGQGADEQYF.

In this sample, this clonotype turned up a few times. The gene calls are TRBV20-1 and TRBJ1-2; D is possibly TRBD1 (6 bases). Germline CDR1 is DFQATT and CDR2 is SNEGSKA (reference sequence). This CDR3 region has 16 residues. Trimming left V 6 bases short and J 4 bases short, with 24 bases between. The CDR3 DNA sequence: TGCAGTGCCCATGATACGACAGGCTACACAATCTATGGCTACACCTTC. It translates to CSAHDTTGYTIYGYTF.

This clonotype showed up just a few times. V usage is TRBV7-9 and J usage is TRBJ2-1, with a weak D call TRBD2 (5 bases). V was clipped by 1 base and J by 4 bases, with 8 bases between them. The CDR3 has 14 residues. CDR1 is SEHNR, CDR2 FQNEAQ, per germline (reference sequence). This CDR3 is CASSLGSAYNEQFF. The CDR3 DNA reads TGTGCCAGCAGCTTAGGTAGCGCGTACAATGAGCAGTTCTTC.

The chain joins TRBV24-1 to TRBJ2-1; the D gene is possibly TRBD1 (6 bases). Germline CDR1 is KGHDR and CDR2 is SFDVKD. This CDR3 region has 14 residues. Trimming removed 4 bases at V and 10 bases at J, with 16 bases between. This CDR3 is CATSEFTGSGEQFF. CDR3 DNA sequence: TGTGCCACCAGTGAGTTTACAGGGTCGGGGGAGCAGTTCTTC.

This clonotype was seen more than once but under ten times. The chain employs TRBV12-3 or TRBV12-4 and TRBJ2-7; 7 bases align to TRBD2. This CDR3 is 15 amino acids long. The trim removed 5 bases at V and 2 bases at J, leaving 9 bases unmatched. The CDR3 region is CASSPGSSGTYEQYF. DNA of the CDR3: TGTGCCAGCAGTCCGGGGTCTAGCGGAACCTACGAGCAGTACTTC.

The V call is TRBV27, the J call TRBJ2-3; D uncertain. Trimming pared 2 bases from V and 2 bases from J, leaving 11 bases between. Germline V lookup: CDR1 MNHEY, CDR2 SMNVEV (reference sequence). The CDR3 is 15 residues long. The CDR3 sequence is CASSLGAQSTDTQYF. CDR3 in DNA: TGTGCCAGCAGTTTAGGAGCTCAGTCCACAGATACGCAGTATTTT.

This clonotype was counted only a few times. The chain uses TRBV7-3 and TRBJ2-1; TRBD2 might be the D (6 bases). Germline CDR1 reads SGHTA; CDR2 reads FQGTGA. This CDR3 comprises 18 residues. With 4 bases removed from V and 3 bases from J, the gap between germline ends came to 22 bases. In DNA, the CDR3 is TGTGCCAGCAGCTCAAACCCCCTTAGGGCGGGAAGCTACAATGAGCAGTTCTTC. This sequence encodes CASSSNPLRAGSYNEQFF.